This T cell receptor (beta chain) emerged from a study of shared clonotypes between healthy human individuals. Profiled with immunoSEQ multiplex PCR; TCRdb holds only in-frame clones, not every one. The data show 560,000 or so clones, with approximately 96% seen just once and about 0.12% held by the top ten. Notes on this clone: Its antigen is currently unknown.

CD45RO-negative, CCR7-selected cells formed the naive CD8 fraction, which excluded terminally differentiated effector memory CD45RA+ cells. The donors were all Caucasian adults (living in Nashville, Tennessee). Whole-study findings and limits: Sharing across four donors was highest in naive CD4 (approximately 5%) and lowest in memory CD8 (around 0.4%).

Sequencing was carried out using naive CD8+ T cells sorted from blood. The TCR comes from a woman aged 25 to 39 in good health.

In DNA form, the CDR3 reads TGTGCCAGCAGTTTATCTCGGGACAGGGACTCCTACGAGCAGTACTTC. It is translated as CASSLSRDRDSYEQYF. The V gene is TRBV27, the J gene TRBJ2-5; TRBD1 agrees at 9 bases. Near its end, the DNA agrees better with TRBJ2-7, so the J call may be wrong. The CDR3 is 16 residues long. Germline V gene data show CDR1 as MNHEY and CDR2 as SMNVEV (reference sequence).